The 27 T cell receptor beta chains below were found in one sample sequenced in a study of cytomegalovirus exposure and HLA in healthy donors. PCR primers comprised 60 Vbeta and 13 Jbeta primers. Profiled with immunoSEQ multiplex PCR; TCRdb holds only in-frame clones, not every one. Recorded here are about 96,000 clones; the top ten clones represent 3% to 3.5%. The sample consisted of PBMCs. Receptors originate from a woman in her 30s in good health and CMV-seronegative.

V gene TRBV27 combines with J gene TRBJ1-1, with 10 positions matching TRBD1. The germline gives CDR1 MNHEY, CDR2 SMNVEV (reference sequence). With V trimmed by 6 bases and J by 6 bases, 4 bases remained unmatched. The CDR3 sequence is 13 residues long. The DNA for the CDR3 is TGTGCCAGCAGGGGACAGGGGAAGGCTGAAGCTTTCTTT. Encoded protein: CASRGQGKAEAFF.

The chain joins TRBV9 to TRBJ2-7; TRBD1 matches 10 bases. The CDR3 spans 14 residues. CDR1 is SGDLS and CDR2 is YYNGEE in the germline V gene. Trimming cost V 0 bases and J 7 bases; bases outside gene matches: 4. CDR3 bases: TGTGCCAGCAGCGTAGAAGACAGGGGGCGGGAGCAGTACTTC. This codes for CASSVEDRGREQYF.

The chain couples TRBV28 to TRBJ1-1; tentative D call: TRBD1 (6 bases). This CDR3 comprises 16 residues. Germline V gives CDR1 MDHEN, CDR2 SYDVKM. Trimming removed 0 bases from V and 4 bases from J, with 15 bases in between. The CDR3 region is CASSLWAGEGSTEAFF. Written as DNA, the CDR3 is TGTGCCAGCAGTTTATGGGCAGGGGAAGGGAGCACTGAAGCTTTCTTT.

The chain is built from TRBV29-1 and TRBJ2-4; a possible D gene is TRBD2 (5 bases). Trimming shortened V by 5 bases and J by 8 bases, and 16 bases separated the two germline ends. This CDR3 region has 13 residues. Germline V lookup: CDR1 SQVTM, CDR2 ANQGSEA. The CDR3 DNA follows: TGCAGCGTTAAAGGGAGAGTTTCGGACATTCAGTACTTC. It yields the protein CSVKGRVSDIQYF.

CDR3 DNA: TGTGCCAGCTCAATGTTCGGGGGGGGGCACACAGATACGCAGTATTTT. Its translation: CASSMFGGGHTDTQYF. The genes are TRBV11-3 and TRBJ2-3, with TRBD2 matching over 8 bases. The CDR3 is made up of 16 amino acids. The germline V gene encodes CDR1 SGHNT and CDR2 YENEEA. V lost 8 bases and J lost 2; bases outside the gene matches: 12.

The chain couples TRBV5-6 to TRBJ1-3; 7 positions agree with TRBD1. Germline V gene lookup returns CDR1 SGHDT and CDR2 YYEEEE. The trim removed 3 bases at V and 0 bases at J, leaving 9 bases unmatched. The CDR3 is made up of 17 amino acids. Here the CDR3 DNA reads TGTGCCAGCAGCTCCTCGGACAGGCCCACCTCTGGAAACACCATATATTTT. It yields the protein CASSSSDRPTSGNTIYF.

The gene calls are TRBV29-1 and TRBJ1-2; D is perhaps TRBD1 (6 bases). Germline CDR1 is SQVTM and CDR2 is ANQGSEA. V shed 6 bases and J shed 8 bases, with 10 bases lying between them. CDR3 length equals 10 residues. CDR3 nucleotides: TGCAGCGTACAGGGATGGGGCTACACCTTC. Translation: CSVQGWGYTF.

The chain joins TRBV5-8 to TRBJ2-1, with D maybe TRBD2 (5 bases). There are 15 residues in the CDR3. Germline CDR1 is SGHTS and CDR2 is YDEGEE. V shed 0 bases and J shed 2 bases, with 9 bases lying between them. CDR3 region: CASSLEGSAYNEQFF. The CDR3 DNA sequence: TGTGCCAGCAGCTTGGAGGGTAGCGCCTACAATGAGCAGTTCTTC.

The chain couples TRBV5-1 to TRBJ2-7; 9 positions match TRBD1. The ends lost 4 bases at V and 5 bases at J; junction bases unmatched: 4. The CDR3 extends over 13 amino acids. Germline V gene data show CDR1 as SGHRS and CDR2 as YFSETQ. The DNA of the CDR3 is TGCGCCAGCAGCCGCTGGACAGGGGACGAGCAGTACTTC. It codes for CASSRWTGDEQYF.

V usage is TRBV19 and J usage is TRBJ2-1; 7 nucleotides align to TRBD2. The CDR3 consists of 12 residues. The J segment lost 9 bases and the V segment lost 10 bases, leaving 9 bases of the junction unmatched. Per the germline V gene, CDR1 is LNHDA and CDR2 is SQIVND (reference sequence). This CDR3 reads CATSSGTTEQFF. DNA for the CDR3: TGTGCCACTTCATCCGGGACTACTGAGCAGTTCTTC.

The gene calls are TRBV28 and TRBJ2-7, with 14 bases identical to TRBD2. The CDR3 loop spans 14 amino acids. J lost 8 bases, V lost 4 bases, and 4 bases had no gene match. CDR1 is MDHEN, CDR2 SYDVKM, per germline. CDR3 DNA sequence: TGTGCCAGCAGTTCCCGGACTAGCGGGAGGAAGCAGTACTTC. As protein: CASSSRTSGRKQYF.

About this clone: Other nucleotide sequences in the sample specify the same CDR3. This chain uses TRBV28 with TRBJ1-5, with TRBD1 matching 7 bases. Germline V gene data show CDR1 as MDHEN and CDR2 as SYDVKM. With 5 bases clipped from V and 2 bases from J, the junction kept 0 bases outside the gene matches. The CDR3 is made up of 13 amino acids. The chain's CDR3 is CASSTGGNQPQHF. The CDR3 DNA sequence: TGTGCCAGCAGTACAGGGGGCAATCAGCCCCAGCATTTT.

The chain recombines TRBV7-2 with TRBJ2-5; possibly TRBD2 for D (9 bases). Germline-derived CDR1 and CDR2 are SGHTA and FQGNSA. Trimming took 5 bases from V and 2 from J, leaving 18 bases between them. This CDR3 has 16 residues. The CDR3 region is CASSRQGAGGQETQYF. CDR3 coding DNA: TGTGCCAGCAGCCGGCAGGGGGCGGGGGGGCAAGAGACCCAGTACTTC.

The chain combines TRBV27 with TRBJ1-5, with D perhaps matching TRBD1 (6 bases). Germline assignment: CDR1 MNHEY and CDR2 SMNVEV (reference sequence). The CDR3 consists of 13 residues. The V end lost 3 bases, the J end lost 6 bases, and 9 bases lay between the germline ends. The CDR3 here is CASSFTRGQPQHF. In DNA, the CDR3 is TGTGCCAGCAGTTTTACCAGGGGTCAGCCCCAGCATTTT.

This chain uses TRBV6-6 with TRBJ2-7; 9 nucleotides line up with TRBD1. In germline, CDR1 is MNHNY, CDR2 SVGAGI (reference sequence). With V trimmed by 4 bases and J by 3 bases, 10 bases remained unmatched. This CDR3 has 16 amino acids. The CDR3 DNA sequence: TGTGCCAGCAGTTCATTATCCGGGACAGGGAACTACGAGCAGTACTTC. Translating gives CASSSLSGTGNYEQYF.

The genes are TRBV7-2 and TRBJ1-5; the match to TRBD1 covers 8 bases. V lost 5 bases to trimming and J lost 4 bases; unmatched junction nucleotides: 4. The CDR3 length is 14 residues. From germline, CDR1 is SGHTA and CDR2 FQGNSA. CDR3 nucleotides: TGTGCCAGCAGCGTCAACAGGGGGAATCAGCCCCAGCATTTT. This codes for CASSVNRGNQPQHF. Full variable domain (remainder filled in from reference TRBV7-2 and TRBJ1-5): GAGVSQSPSNKVTEKGKDVELRCDPISGHTALYWYRQSLGQGLEFLIYFQGNSAPDKSGLPSDRFSAERTGGSVSTLTIQRTQQEDSAVYLCASSVNRGNQPQHFGDGTRLSIL.

The chain's CDR3 is CASSSARGRPHYGYTF. CDR3 bases: TGTGCCAGCAGCTCGGCCCGGGGGAGGCCCCACTATGGCTACACCTTC. This chain uses TRBV4-2 with TRBJ1-2; tentative D call: TRBD1 (5 bases). The germline V gene has CDR1 LGHNA and CDR2 YNFKEQ. V lost 5 bases to trimming and J lost 3 bases, with 19 bases between them. CDR3 length: 16 residues.

This chain links TRBV27 with TRBJ1-5; D not certain. V lost 6 bases, J lost 7 bases, and 13 bases lay in between. Germline loops: CDR1 MNHEY, CDR2 SMNVEV (reference sequence). The CDR3 has 13 amino acids. The CDR3 nucleotides are TGTGCCAGCAGCTCTACCCGGGAACAGCCCCAGCATTTT. Protein product: CASSSTREQPQHF.

The rearrangement links TRBV18 to TRBJ2-3, with TRBD1 identical over 8 bases. The V and J ends lost 2 bases and 8 bases, in that order; junction bases with no gene match: 12. The CDR3 contains 16 residues. Germline CDR1 is KGHSH and CDR2 is LQKENI. The CDR3 nucleotides are TGTGCCAGCTCACCAACCTACACAGGGGGACACGGTACGCAGTATTTT. Encoded protein: CASSPTYTGGHGTQYF.

DNA of the CDR3: TGTGCCAGCAGTCCCTACAGGGGGCTTAGCAATCAGCCCCAGCATTTT. Amino acids: CASSPYRGLSNQPQHF. This chain connects TRBV28 to TRBJ1-5; 9 bases line up with TRBD1. CDR1 and CDR2 from the germline V gene are MDHEN and SYDVKM. The CDR3 has 16 amino acids. Trimming removed 5 bases from V and 0 bases from J; junction bases left unmatched: 5.

The J gene is TRBJ1-2, the V gene TRBV5-1, with a tentative D call TRBD1 (5 bases). Trimming left V 3 bases short and J 2 bases short, with 14 bases between. Looked up from germline, CDR1 is SGHRS and CDR2 is YFSETQ. The CDR3 spans 15 residues. The CDR3 sequence is CASSSFGGDNYGYTF. The CDR3 DNA reads TGCGCCAGCAGCTCATTCGGGGGGGACAACTATGGCTACACCTTC.

The chain couples TRBV2 to TRBJ1-1, with 10 bases that match TRBD1. The CDR3 extends over 12 amino acids. V dropped 5 bases and J dropped 10; count of bases not matched to a gene: 4. Per the germline V gene, CDR1 is SNHLY and CDR2 is FYNNEI. The CDR3 nucleotides are TGTGCCAGCAGTCAGACAGGGGGCCCAGCTTTCTTT. Its translation is CASSQTGGPAFF.

The chain recombines TRBV30 with TRBJ1-2; 11 nucleotides align to TRBD1. The CDR3 spans 14 residues. V shed 2 bases, J shed 4 bases, and the junction held 3 bases outside the gene matches. The germline CDR1 and CDR2 sequences are GTSNPN and SVGIG (reference sequence). CDR3 nucleotides: TGTGCCTGGAGTCGGGACAGGGGGGCCTATGGCTACACCTTC. Its translation is CAWSRDRGAYGYTF.

The gene calls are TRBV2 and TRBJ1-5; 8 nucleotides align to TRBD1. Looked up from germline, CDR1 is SNHLY and CDR2 is FYNNEI. J was trimmed by 0 bases and V by 6 bases; bases with no gene match: 7. The CDR3 totals 16 residues. The CDR3 bases are TGTGCCAGCAGGATCACAGGGGGTCATAGCAATCAGCCCCAGCATTTT. The encoded protein is CASRITGGHSNQPQHF. The full variable domain, its missing parts supplied by reference TRBV2 and TRBJ1-5, is EPEVTQTPSHQVTQMGQEVILRCVPISNHLYFYWYRQILGQKVEFLVSFYNNEISEKSEIFDDQFSVERPDGSNFTLKIRSTKLEDSAMYFCASRITGGHSNQPQHFGDGTRLSIL.

This rearrangement joins TRBV28 to TRBJ1-5; maybe TRBD1 (6 bases). In germline, CDR1 is MDHEN, CDR2 SYDVKM. The CDR3 is 16 amino acids. V was trimmed by 1 base and J by 0 bases, leaving 10 bases between them. CDR3 nucleotide sequence: TGTGCCAGCAGTTTATCAACAGGGTATAGCAATCAGCCCCAGCATTTT. Amino acids: CASSLSTGYSNQPQHF.

The chain recombines TRBV7-8 with TRBJ1-2; 7 bases are a match to TRBD1. The CDR3 totals 16 residues. Germline trimming cut 5 bases from V and 4 bases from J; bases unmatched to any gene: 13. Germline values: CDR1 SGHVS, CDR2 FQNEAQ. DNA for the CDR3: TGTGCCAGCAGCGCAACAGGGGAAGCGCTCGGCTATGGCTACACCTTC. Its translation is CASSATGEALGYGYTF. Using reference TRBV7-8 and TRBJ1-2 for the parts outside the CDR3, the full variable domain is GAGVSQSPRYKVAKRGQDVALRCDPISGHVSLFWYQQALGQGPEFLTYFQNEAQLDKSGLPSDRFFAERPEGSVSTLKIQRTQQEDSAVYLCASSATGEALGYGYTFGSGTRLTVV.

The V call is TRBV6-6, the J call TRBJ2-3; unclear D gene. V was trimmed by 7 bases and J by 7 bases, leaving 9 bases between them. CDR3 length: 11 amino acids. Germline CDR1 reads MNHNY; CDR2 reads SVGAGI (reference sequence). The CDR3 is CASTSLNTQYF. The DNA for the CDR3 is TGTGCCAGCACCTCCTTAAATACGCAGTATTTT.